In its sample, the clone carrying this T cell receptor beta chain was seen a few times. Its target is not known. These data are taken from a study of blood T cells in healthy people across ages. This CDR3 region has 13 residues. The V gene's germline CDR1 is SGHRS and CDR2 YFSETQ. The trim removed 1 base at V and 7 bases at J, leaving 4 bases unmatched. A J-beta primer mix and a sample-barcoded 5' primer were used in a second PCR of roughly 6 to 11 cycles. TCRdb called the 5' RACE reads again in MiXCR, with one record for every CDR3 protein. The data contain under 2 million distinct CDR3 sequences, roughly 32% of them singletons. Notes on the study in general: Diversity of TCR beta per million T cells declined in a roughly linear way with age. Aged donors had fewer naive CD4+ cells and lower diversity than long-lived donors.

The chain couples TRBV5-1 to TRBJ2-7; 8 positions match TRBD2. The source is a woman in her twenties or thirties in good health. Sequenced sample: blood. The DNA for the CDR3 is TGCGCCAGCAGCTTGATGTCGGGAGGGGAGCAGTACTTC. Its translation: CASSLMSGGEQYF.